One and the same sample provided the 18 T cell receptor beta chains below, sequenced in a study of T-cell reconstitution after alpha-beta-depleted transplantation in children. TCRbeta library preparation incorporated unique molecular identifiers. TCRdb re-analysed the PCR reads in MiXCR, keeping a single row per CDR3 protein. Among fewer than 550,000 distinct CDR3 sequences listed, approximately 10% were seen once. The sequencing here drew on PBMCs, mostly from graft donor cells, taken 180 days after TCRalphabeta/CD19-depleted stem cell transplant. The source is a female patient between 2 and 15 years old who had a stem cell transplant for aplastic anemia, so the T cells may come from the graft donor.

The chain combines TRBV25-1 with TRBJ2-3; D not certain. Germline V gene sequence: CDR1 MGHDK, CDR2 SYGVNS. The germline V and J ends were trimmed by 7 bases and 1 base, with 12 bases remaining between them. The CDR3 contains 14 residues. CDR3 region: CASKKGIGTDTQYF. For the CDR3, the DNA is TGTGCCAGCAAGAAGGGCATCGGCACAGATACGCAGTATTTT.

The DNA for the CDR3 is TGTGCCAGCAGCCCCCCTCGTGGCTCTGGGGCCAACGTCCTGACTTTC. This encodes CASSPPRGSGANVLTF. V and J are TRBV11-1 and TRBJ2-6; D gene ambiguous. Germline V gene data show CDR1 as SGHAT and CDR2 as FQDESV (reference sequence). V dropped 5 bases and J dropped 0 bases, with 11 bases sitting between them. The CDR3 contains 16 residues. The full variable domain, in which reference TRBV11-1 and TRBJ2-6 provide the parts outside the CDR3, is EAEVAQSPRYKITEKSQAVAFWCDPISGHATLYWYRQILGQGPELLVQFQDESVVDDSQLPKDRFSAERLKGVDSTLKIQPAELGDSAMYLCASSPPRGSGANVLTFGAGSRLTVL.

The table lists this clonotype with a few counts. The chain carries TRBV7-8 and TRBJ2-7; maybe TRBD2 (6 bases). Germline assignment: CDR1 SGHVS and CDR2 FQNEAQ. The V and J ends lost 0 bases and 2 bases respectively, with 20 bases between them. The CDR3 covers 18 residues. The CDR3 DNA follows: TGTGCCAGCAGCTTAGCGGTTCTCGGCGGGACGAAAGCCTACGAGCAGTACTTC. Its translation: CASSLAVLGGTKAYEQYF.

The chain is built from TRBV7-9 and TRBJ2-6, with D possibly TRBD2 on 5 matching bases. This CDR3 is built from 17 residues. Germline CDR1 reads SEHNR; CDR2 reads FQNEAQ (reference sequence). V was clipped by 5 bases and J by 0 bases, with 14 bases between them. The CDR3 bases are TGTGCCAGCAGCCCTTCCGGGGTTACCTCTGGGGCCAACGTCCTGACTTTC. Translating gives CASSPSGVTSGANVLTF.

This clonotype has a handful of counts. The chain combines TRBV25-1 with TRBJ2-5; 12 nucleotides align to TRBD1. CDR1 MGHDK and CDR2 SYGVNS come from the germline V gene. With 4 bases clipped from V and 9 bases from J, the junction kept 6 bases outside the gene matches. The CDR3 consists of 14 residues. CDR3 coding DNA: TGTGCCAGCAGTGTTGGGACAGGGGGCCTTCCCCAGTACTTC. Translated: CASSVGTGGLPQYF.

This clonotype was counted ten times or more. The CDR3 reads CASRGRANYEQYF. CDR3 DNA sequence: TGTGCCAGCAGAGGGAGGGCCAACTACGAGCAGTACTTC. V gene TRBV28 combines with J gene TRBJ2-7; TRBD2 matches 7 bases. The V and J ends lost 6 bases and 3 bases, in that order; junction bases with no gene match: 5. This CDR3 contains 13 residues. Germline V gene data show CDR1 as MDHEN and CDR2 as SYDVKM.

This clonotype was seen ten or more times. The chain joins TRBV11-2 to TRBJ1-6; 9 bases match TRBD1. Germline V gene lookup returns CDR1 SGHAT and CDR2 FQNNGV. The CDR3 loop spans 19 amino acids. V was clipped by 5 bases and J by 7 bases; unmatched bases: 18. CDR3 nucleotides: TGTGCCAGCAGCCCACCGGGACAGGGTTCCTTCTTGGGGAATTCACCCCTCCACTTT. It specifies CASSPPGQGSFLGNSPLHF.

This clonotype was seen a few times. The V gene is TRBV20-1, the J gene TRBJ2-1; 9 bases fit TRBD1. CDR3 length: 13 amino acids. J was trimmed by 8 bases and V by 8 bases; bases with no gene match: 10. CDR1 DFQATT and CDR2 SNEGSKA come from the germline V gene (reference sequence). This CDR3 is CSRRGQGSDEQFF. The CDR3 DNA follows: TGCAGTAGGAGGGGACAGGGTTCCGATGAGCAGTTCTTC.

This clonotype showed up just a few times. CDR3 region: CSALAAHSYNEQFF. CDR3 nucleotide sequence: TGCAGTGCTCTAGCGGCCCATTCCTACAATGAGCAGTTCTTC. The V call is TRBV20-1, the J call TRBJ2-1, with 7 bases that match TRBD2. V gave up 5 bases and J gave up 1 base; unmatched junction bases: 5. This CDR3 contains 14 residues. Per germline, CDR1 DFQATT and CDR2 SNEGSKA (reference sequence).

The chain carries TRBV28 and TRBJ1-2, with D hard to call. The CDR3 has 12 amino acids. V lost 6 bases, J lost 7 bases, and 12 bases lay in between. Looked up from germline, CDR1 is MDHEN and CDR2 is SYDVKM. DNA of the CDR3: TGTGCCAGCAGCTATTGGGCGGGTGGCTACACCTTC. It encodes CASSYWAGGYTF.

This clonotype was seen a few times. The V and J genes are TRBV7-2 and TRBJ2-5; TRBD2 matches at 8 bases. The CDR3 contains 16 residues. Trimming cost V 3 bases and J 4 bases; bases outside gene matches: 10. Germline V gene sequence: CDR1 SGHTA, CDR2 FQGNSA. For the CDR3, the DNA is TGTGCCAGCAGCTTCACTACTAGCGGAGGGAGAGAGACCCAGTACTTC. Translated, it gives CASSFTTSGGRETQYF.

This clonotype was counted only a few times. V and J are TRBV20-1 and TRBJ2-7, with a tentative D call TRBD1 (6 bases). The length of the CDR3 is 11 residues. CDR1 DFQATT and CDR2 SNEGSKA come from the germline V gene (reference sequence). V was pared by 3 bases and J by 4 bases, with 7 bases between. CDR3: CSASQGYEQYF. The DNA of the CDR3 is TGCAGTGCTAGCCAGGGGTACGAGCAGTACTTC.

There are a few counts of this clonotype. The chain carries TRBV18 and TRBJ2-1, with 7 bases matching TRBD2. Germline CDR1 is KGHSH and CDR2 is LQKENI. This CDR3 is built from 15 residues. After removal of 5 bases from V and 8 bases from J, the junction contained 12 bases not matched to a gene. The CDR3 is CASSGASGRMDEQFF. In nucleotides, the CDR3 is TGTGCCAGCTCAGGGGCTAGCGGTAGAATGGATGAGCAGTTCTTC.

The chain links TRBV5-1 to TRBJ2-3, with D possibly TRBD1 on 6 matching bases. Germline values: CDR1 SGHRS, CDR2 YFSETQ. The ends were cut back, 2 bases at V and 1 base at J, with 14 bases in the middle. The CDR3 length is 16 residues. The CDR3 bases are TGCGCCAGCAGCTTAATGAGCAGGGGAGGCACAGATACGCAGTATTTT. Translation: CASSLMSRGGTDTQYF.

The chain links TRBV20-1 to TRBJ1-2; 7 bases are shared with TRBD1. There are 12 residues in the CDR3. Germline CDR1 DFQATT, CDR2 SNEGSKA (reference sequence). V lost 3 bases to trimming and J lost 7 bases; unmatched junction nucleotides: 5. The CDR3 nucleotides are TGCAGTGCTAGTGACAGGGCGGCTGGCTACACCTTC. It codes for CSASDRAAGYTF.

This clonotype has only a few counts. V usage is TRBV7-8 and J usage is TRBJ1-6; weak D call: TRBD1 (5 bases). Germline CDR1 is SGHVS and CDR2 is FQNEAQ. The CDR3 sequence is 14 residues long. Trimming removed 1 base at V and 7 bases at J, with 8 bases between. CDR3 DNA: TGTGCCAGCAGCTTAGGGGGACCAAATTCACCCCTCCACTTT. Protein sequence: CASSLGGPNSPLHF.

In its sample, this clonotype was seen a few times. The chain has TRBV28 and TRBJ2-1; TRBD2 agrees at 9 bases. From germline, CDR1 is MDHEN and CDR2 SYDVKM. V lost 6 bases to trimming and J lost 6 bases; unmatched junction nucleotides: 9. The CDR3 sequence is 15 residues long. The CDR3 loop is CASSSGTSKFNEQFF. The CDR3 DNA is TGTGCCAGCAGCTCCGGGACTAGCAAGTTCAATGAGCAGTTCTTC.

A note on this clonotype: A much larger clonotype is one base distant, so this may be a read error. The CDR3 DNA is TGCGCCAGCAGCCGAGCACCCACGACTCCCAACGAGCAGTACTTC. Residues: CASSRAPTTPNEQYF. The rearrangement links TRBV4-3 to TRBJ2-7; D call uncertain. CDR3 length: 15 amino acids. The germline V gene has CDR1 LGHNA and CDR2 YSLEER. Between the trimmed V and J ends, which lost 4 bases and 5 bases, there was a span of 18 bases.